A selection of T cell receptor beta chains follows, all from one sample in a study of T cell responses to AZD1222 COVID-19 vaccine. The method was immunoSEQ multiplex PCR; TCRdb's version includes in-frame clones alone and lacks a portion of them. The sample lists about 130,000 clones; approximately 93% were seen once. The sample consisted of peripheral blood, taken on day 0 of AZD1222 vaccination. The receptor source for this set is an adult in good health. Both conserved end residues are part of each CDR3. The D gene is left open where the match is weak. Only part of the rows carry a size: once, few, many, or a class if the clone is expanded.

size | J | D | V | DNA | CDR3
NA | TRBJ1-3 | TRBD1 | TRBV5-4 | TGTGCCAGCAGCGGATCGACAGGGGCTGGAAACACCATATATTTT | CASSGSTGAGNTIYF
NA | TRBJ1-1 | NA | TRBV7-6 | TGTGCCAGCAGCTTAAAGACAGACACTGAAGCTTTCTTT | CASSLKTDTEAFF
NA | TRBJ2-1 | NA | TRBV19 | TGTGCCAGTAGTATAAGCGGTAGCTCCTACAATGAGCAGTTCTTC | CASSISGSSYNEQFF
NA | TRBJ2-7 | TRBD2 | TRBV7-2 | TGTGCCAGCAAATTGGGACTAGGTGAAGAGCAGTACTTC | CASKLGLGEEQYF
NA | TRBJ2-7 | TRBD2 | TRBV18 | TGTGCCAGCTCACTAGCGGGGGGCTACGAGCAGTACTTC | CASSLAGGYEQYF
NA | TRBJ2-6 | NA | TRBV10-3 | TGTGCCATAGGAAATAGTCCCTTCTCTGGGGCCAACGTCCTGACTTTC | CAIGNSPFSGANVLTF
NA | TRBJ2-1 | TRBD2 | TRBV24-1 | TGTGCCACCAGTGATCCGGGACTAGGGGCCAATGAGCAGTTCTTC | CATSDPGLGANEQFF
NA | TRBJ2-5 | TRBD2 | TRBV9 | TGTGCCAGCAGCGCTAGACTAGCGGGGGGCCCGGAGACCCAGTACTTC | CASSARLAGGPETQYF
NA | TRBJ1-2 | NA | TRBV7-9 | TGTGCCAGCAGCTCATCCGGGCGGGGTTTTGGCTACACCTTC | CASSSSGRGFGYTF
NA | TRBJ2-3 | NA | TRBV4-1 | TGCGCCAGCAGCCAAGTCGCCAGTTACACAGATACGCAGTATTTT | CASSQVASYTDTQYF
NA | TRBJ1-5 | NA | TRBV3-1/TRBV3-2 | TGTGCCAGCAGCCAAGATAGCAATCAGCCCCAGCATTTT | CASSQDSNQPQHF
NA | TRBJ2-3 | NA | TRBV7-6 | TGTGCCAGCAGCTTAGAGGGCGGGGTCTCTGGGACAGATACGCAGTATTTT | CASSLEGGVSGTDTQYF
NA | TRBJ1-2 | TRBD1 | TRBV6-5 | TGTGCCAGCAGCGGACAGGCCAACTATGGCTACACCTTC | CASSGQANYGYTF
NA | TRBJ1-5 | NA | TRBV19 | TGTGCCAGTAGCCCCCTTGGGGGGAATCAGCCCCAGCATTTT | CASSPLGGNQPQHF
NA | TRBJ2-5 | NA | TRBV3-1/TRBV3-2 | TGTGCCAGCAGCCCAACAGGCCAAGAGACCCAGTACTTC | CASSPTGQETQYF
NA | TRBJ1-2 | TRBD1 | TRBV10-2 | TGCGCCAGCGCATCCGGGACAGGGGGCAGGAGCGGCTACACCTTC | CASASGTGGRSGYTF
NA | TRBJ1-1 | NA | TRBV6-2/TRBV6-3 | TGTGCCAGCAGTTACGATGAAAAAGGCACTGAAGCTTTCTTT | CASSYDEKGTEAFF
medium-sized | TRBJ1-4 | NA | TRBV6-1 | TGTGCCAGCAGTGAAGGGCCAACTAATGAAAAACTGTTTTTT | CASSEGPTNEKLFF
NA | TRBJ2-3 | NA | TRBV30 | TGTGCCTGGGGCGTACCAGATACGCAGTATTTT | CAWGVPDTQYF
NA | TRBJ1-1 | NA | TRBV11-2 | TGTGCCAGCAGCCCGGTCAGAAATATATACACTGAAGCTTTCTTT | CASSPVRNIYTEAFF
NA | TRBJ2-3 | TRBD2 | TRBV4-2 | TGTGCCAGCAGCCAAGGGACTAGCGGGGGCTTTAGCACAGATACGCAGTATTTT | CASSQGTSGGFSTDTQYF
NA | TRBJ1-1 | NA | TRBV27 | TGTGCCAGCAGTTTCTCACTTACCGGGACGGAAGCTTTCTTT | CASSFSLTGTEAFF
NA | TRBJ1-3 | NA | TRBV11-2 | TGTGCCAGCAGCGCCATTACAGGCTCTGGAAACACCATATATTTT | CASSAITGSGNTIYF
NA | TRBJ1-2 | NA | TRBV11-2 | TGTGCCAGCAGCTTAGCAGGATATGGCTACACCTTC | CASSLAGYGYTF
NA | TRBJ1-4 | NA | TRBV19 | TGTGCCAGTAGTATCCAGGTCAATGAAAAACTGTTTTTT | CASSIQVNEKLFF
NA | TRBJ1-6 | NA | TRBV7-3 | TGTGCCAGCAGCTCAAGCCACAGGGTTAACTCACCCCTCCACTTT | CASSSSHRVNSPLHF
NA | TRBJ2-5 | NA | TRBV7-9 | TGTGCCAGCGTCGGGGGGCGGGAGACCCAGTACTTC | CASVGGRETQYF
NA | TRBJ2-1 | NA | TRBV4-1 | TGCGCCAGCAGCCAAGCCCCCCTAGTAATCAATGAGCAGTTCTTC | CASSQAPLVINEQFF
few | TRBJ2-2 | NA | TRBV7-2 | TGTGCCAGCAGCTCCCGACCCGGGGGCACCGGGGAGCTGTTTTTT | CASSSRPGGTGELFF
NA | TRBJ1-1 | NA | TRBV18 | TGTGCCAGCTCACCTCTCGCGCAGGGGTACACTGAAGCTTTCTTT | CASSPLAQGYTEAFF
NA | TRBJ1-1 | NA | TRBV7-2 | TGTGCCAGCAGCGATGGGACCAACACTGAAGCTTTCTTT | CASSDGTNTEAFF
NA | TRBJ1-1 | NA | TRBV11-2 | TGTGCCAGCAGCCTCCAAAGGGGGGACACTAAAGCTTTCTTT | CASSLQRGDTKAFF
NA | TRBJ1-5 | NA | TRBV24-1 | TGTGCCACCAGTGATAGATTGGGGAGCAATCAGCCCCAGCATTTT | CATSDRLGSNQPQHF
NA | TRBJ1-1 | TRBD1 | TRBV19 | TGTGCCAGTAGTACCCGATACAGGGGCTCGAACACTGAAGCTTTCTTT | CASSTRYRGSNTEAFF
NA | TRBJ1-1 | TRBD1 | TRBV2 | TGTGCCAGCAGTGAAAATTCAGGGGGTCGGACTGAAGCTTTCTTT | CASSENSGGRTEAFF
NA | TRBJ2-2 | NA | TRBV12-3/TRBV12-4 | TGTGCCAGCAGTTTATCGATGGGCGGGGAGCTGTTTTTT | CASSLSMGGELFF
NA | TRBJ1-2 | NA | TRBV27 | TGTGCCAGCAGGGCCCCCCCACCCTATGGCTACACCTTC | CASRAPPPYGYTF
NA | TRBJ2-7 | TRBD2 | TRBV11-2 | TGTGCCAGCAGCTTAGATGGGGGGGTGAAGGCTAGCGAGCAGTACTTC | CASSLDGGVKASEQYF
once | TRBJ1-6 | TRBD1 | TRBV3-1/TRBV3-2 | TGTGCCAGCACCGAGACAGGGGATAATTCACCCCTCCACTTT | CASTETGDNSPLHF
NA | TRBJ2-1 | NA | TRBV19 | TGTGCCAGTAGTCCGTGGGGGGCCTATGAGCAGTTCTTC | CASSPWGAYEQFF
few | TRBJ1-1 | TRBD1 | TRBV5-1 | TGCGCCAGCAGCTTGGACCTTTCGGGGACAGGGAGCACTGAAGCTTTCTTT | CASSLDLSGTGSTEAFF
NA | TRBJ1-2 | TRBD1 | TRBV5-1 | TGCGCCAGCAGCTCGCAGGGGGCGCGTCTCGGCTACACCTTC | CASSSQGARLGYTF
NA | TRBJ2-5 | TRBD2 | TRBV6-5 | TGTGCCAGCAGCCTATCCGGGGGGACCCAAGAGACCCAGTACTTC | CASSLSGGTQETQYF
NA | TRBJ1-5 | NA | TRBV2 | TGTGCCAGCAGTGAAGGGGTTGGACAGCCCCAGCATTTT | CASSEGVGQPQHF
NA | TRBJ1-2 | TRBD1 | TRBV9 | TGTGCCAGCAGTTTCCAGGGGGCCGGATATGGCTACACCTTC | CASSFQGAGYGYTF
NA | TRBJ1-1 | NA | TRBV6-5 | TGTGCCATCGGGAAGGGGCACTCTGAAGCTTTCTTT | CAIGKGHSEAFF
NA | TRBJ2-7 | NA | TRBV6-5 | TGTGCCAGCAGTTACTCGGGACACGTCTCCTACGAGCAGTACTTC | CASSYSGHVSYEQYF
NA | TRBJ2-7 | TRBD1 | TRBV3-1/TRBV3-2 | TGTGCCAGCAGCCGCGAAGACAGGGAGAGGTACTTC | CASSREDRERYF
once | TRBJ1-1 | TRBD1 | TRBV15 | TGTGCCACCAGCAGAACCAGGGGGCCCGGTAACACTGAAGCTTTCTTT | CATSRTRGPGNTEAFF